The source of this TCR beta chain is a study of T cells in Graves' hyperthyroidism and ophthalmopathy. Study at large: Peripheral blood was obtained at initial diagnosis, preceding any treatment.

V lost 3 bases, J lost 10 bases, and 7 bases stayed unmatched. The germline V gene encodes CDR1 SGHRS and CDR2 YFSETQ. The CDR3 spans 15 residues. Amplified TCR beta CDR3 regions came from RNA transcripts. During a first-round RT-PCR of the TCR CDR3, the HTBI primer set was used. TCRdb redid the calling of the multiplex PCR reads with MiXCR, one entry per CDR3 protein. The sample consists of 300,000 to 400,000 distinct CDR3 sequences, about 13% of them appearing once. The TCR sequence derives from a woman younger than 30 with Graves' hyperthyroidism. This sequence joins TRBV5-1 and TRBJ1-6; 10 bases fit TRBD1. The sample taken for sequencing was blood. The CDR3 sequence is CASSSGQGKGSPLHF. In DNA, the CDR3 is TGCGCCAGCAGCTCGGGACAGGGGAAGGGATCACCCCTCCACTTT.